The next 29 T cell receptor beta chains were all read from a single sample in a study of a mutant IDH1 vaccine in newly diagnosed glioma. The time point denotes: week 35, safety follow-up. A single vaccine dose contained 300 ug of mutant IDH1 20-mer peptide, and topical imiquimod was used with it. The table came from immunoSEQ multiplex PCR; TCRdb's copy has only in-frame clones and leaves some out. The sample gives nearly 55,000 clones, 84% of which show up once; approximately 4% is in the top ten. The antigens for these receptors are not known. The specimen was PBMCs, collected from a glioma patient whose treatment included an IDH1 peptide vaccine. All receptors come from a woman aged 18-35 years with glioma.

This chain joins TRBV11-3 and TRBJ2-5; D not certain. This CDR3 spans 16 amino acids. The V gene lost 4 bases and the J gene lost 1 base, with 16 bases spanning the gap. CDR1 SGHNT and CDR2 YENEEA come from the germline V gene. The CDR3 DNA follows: TGTGCCAGCAGCTCGCGGCGAGGTGGCGGCCAAGAGACCCAGTACTTC. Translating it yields CASSSRRGGGQETQYF.

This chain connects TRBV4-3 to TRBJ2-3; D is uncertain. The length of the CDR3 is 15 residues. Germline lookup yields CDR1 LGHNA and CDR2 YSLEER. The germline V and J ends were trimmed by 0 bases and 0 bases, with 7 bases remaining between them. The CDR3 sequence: CASSQDAGSTDTQYF. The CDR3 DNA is TGCGCCAGCAGCCAAGACGCTGGGAGCACAGATACGCAGTATTTT.

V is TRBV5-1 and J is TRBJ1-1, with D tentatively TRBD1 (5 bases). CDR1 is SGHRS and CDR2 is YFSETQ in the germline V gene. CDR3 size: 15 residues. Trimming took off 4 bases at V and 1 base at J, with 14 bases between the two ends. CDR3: CASSQRQFRNTEAFF. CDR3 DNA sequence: TGCGCCAGCAGCCAGCGACAGTTTAGGAACACTGAAGCTTTCTTT. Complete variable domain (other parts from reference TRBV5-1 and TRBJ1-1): KAGVTQTPRYLIKTRGQQVTLSCSPISGHRSVSWYQQTPGQGLQFLFEYFSETQRNKGNFPGRFSGRQFSNSRSEMNVSTLELGDSALYLCASSQRQFRNTEAFFGQGTRLTVV.

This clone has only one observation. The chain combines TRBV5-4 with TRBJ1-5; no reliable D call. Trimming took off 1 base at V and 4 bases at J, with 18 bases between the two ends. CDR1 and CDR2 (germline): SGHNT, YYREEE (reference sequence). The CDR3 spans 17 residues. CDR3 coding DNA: TGTGCCAGCAGCTTGAGTCTGAACCCTGTAGGAAATCAGCCCCAGCATTTT. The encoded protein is CASSLSLNPVGNQPQHF. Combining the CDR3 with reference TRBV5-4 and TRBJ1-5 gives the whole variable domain ETGVTQSPTHLIKTRGQQVTLRCSSQSGHNTVSWYQQALGQGPQFIFQYYREEENGRGNFPPRFSGLQFPNYSSELNVNALELDDSALYLCASSLSLNPVGNQPQHFGDGTRLSIL.

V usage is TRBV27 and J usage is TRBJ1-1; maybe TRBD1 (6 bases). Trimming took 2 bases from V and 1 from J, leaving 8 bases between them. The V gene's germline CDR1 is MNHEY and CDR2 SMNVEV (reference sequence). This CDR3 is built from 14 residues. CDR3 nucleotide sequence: TGTGCCAGCAGTTTAGGGGGCTCGAACACTGAAGCTTTCTTT. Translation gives CASSLGGSNTEAFF.

CDR3 sequence: CASSQNRVAGELFF. The CDR3 DNA is TGCGCCAGCAGCCAGAACAGGGTTGCCGGGGAGCTGTTTTTT. The chain carries TRBV4-1 and TRBJ2-2, with D tentatively TRBD1 (6 bases). The CDR3 totals 14 residues. CDR1 MGHRA and CDR2 YSYEKL come from the germline V gene. The V and J ends lost 3 bases and 6 bases respectively, with 11 bases between them.

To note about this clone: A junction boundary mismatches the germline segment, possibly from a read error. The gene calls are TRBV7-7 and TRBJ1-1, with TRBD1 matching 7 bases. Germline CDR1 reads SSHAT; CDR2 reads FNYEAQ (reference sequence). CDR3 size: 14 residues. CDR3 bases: TGTGCTAGCAGCCCGGTCAGGGGGTTAAATGAAGCTTTCTTT. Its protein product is CASSPVRGLNEAFF.

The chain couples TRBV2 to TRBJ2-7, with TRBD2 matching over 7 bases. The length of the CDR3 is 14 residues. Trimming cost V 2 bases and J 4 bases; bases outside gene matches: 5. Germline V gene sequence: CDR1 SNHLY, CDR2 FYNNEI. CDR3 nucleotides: TGTGCCAGCAGTGAAAGGGAGGGACCTTACGAGCAGTACTTC. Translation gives CASSEREGPYEQYF. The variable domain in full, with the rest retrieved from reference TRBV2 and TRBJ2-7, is EPEVTQTPSHQVTQMGQEVILRCVPISNHLYFYWYRQILGQKVEFLVSFYNNEISEKSEIFDDQFSVERPDGSNFTLKIRSTKLEDSAMYFCASSEREGPYEQYFGPGTRLTVT.

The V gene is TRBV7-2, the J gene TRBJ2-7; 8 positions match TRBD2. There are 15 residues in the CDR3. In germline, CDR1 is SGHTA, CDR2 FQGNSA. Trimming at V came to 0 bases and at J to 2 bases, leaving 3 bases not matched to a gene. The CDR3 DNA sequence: TGTGCCAGCAGCTTAGCGAGCGGGGGAACCTACGAGCAGTACTTC. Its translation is CASSLASGGTYEQYF.

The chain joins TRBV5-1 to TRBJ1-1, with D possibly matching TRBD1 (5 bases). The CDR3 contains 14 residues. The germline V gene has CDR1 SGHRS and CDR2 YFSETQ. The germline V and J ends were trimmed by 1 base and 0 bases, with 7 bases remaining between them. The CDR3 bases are TGCGCCAGCAGCTTGCGACAGTTGAACACTGAAGCTTTCTTT. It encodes CASSLRQLNTEAFF.

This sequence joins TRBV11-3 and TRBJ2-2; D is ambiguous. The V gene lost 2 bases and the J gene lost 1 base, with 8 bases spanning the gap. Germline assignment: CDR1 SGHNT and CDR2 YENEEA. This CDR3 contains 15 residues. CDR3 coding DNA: TGTGCCAGCAGCTTACGATCCGGGAACACCGGGGAGCTGTTTTTT. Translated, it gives CASSLRSGNTGELFF. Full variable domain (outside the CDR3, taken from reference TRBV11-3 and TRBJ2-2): EAGVVQSPRYKIIEKKQPVAFWCNPISGHNTLYWYLQNLGQGPELLIRYENEEAVDDSQLPKDRFSAERLKGVDSTLKIQPAELGDSAVYLCASSLRSGNTGELFFGEGSRLTVL.

The CDR3, as DNA: TGTGCCAGTACCGCCTCTAGGACAGATTCACCCCTCCACTTT. Translating it yields CASTASRTDSPLHF. The chain recombines TRBV19 with TRBJ1-6; D is perhaps TRBD1 (6 bases). The germline V gene has CDR1 LNHDA and CDR2 SQIVND (reference sequence). Trimming left V 7 bases short and J 8 bases short, with 15 bases between. The CDR3 is 14 residues long.

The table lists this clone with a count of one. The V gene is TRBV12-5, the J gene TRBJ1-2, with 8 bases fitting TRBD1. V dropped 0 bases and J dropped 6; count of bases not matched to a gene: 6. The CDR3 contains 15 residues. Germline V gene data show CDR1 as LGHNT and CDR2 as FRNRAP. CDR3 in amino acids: CASGLVLQGDDGYTF. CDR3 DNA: TGTGCTAGTGGTTTGGTCCTACAGGGGGACGATGGCTACACCTTC.

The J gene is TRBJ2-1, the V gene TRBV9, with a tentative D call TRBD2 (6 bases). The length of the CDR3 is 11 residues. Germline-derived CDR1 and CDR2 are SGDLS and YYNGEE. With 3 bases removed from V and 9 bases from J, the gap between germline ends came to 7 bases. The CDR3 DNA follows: TGTGCCAGCAGCGAGGAGGGTGAGCAGTTCTTC. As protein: CASSEEGEQFF.

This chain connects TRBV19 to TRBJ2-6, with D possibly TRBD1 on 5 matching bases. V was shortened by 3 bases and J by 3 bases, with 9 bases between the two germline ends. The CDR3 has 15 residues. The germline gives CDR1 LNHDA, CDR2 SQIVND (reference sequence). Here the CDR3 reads CASSIIGVGANVLTF. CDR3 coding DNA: TGTGCCAGTAGTATTATAGGGGTTGGGGCCAACGTCCTGACTTTC.

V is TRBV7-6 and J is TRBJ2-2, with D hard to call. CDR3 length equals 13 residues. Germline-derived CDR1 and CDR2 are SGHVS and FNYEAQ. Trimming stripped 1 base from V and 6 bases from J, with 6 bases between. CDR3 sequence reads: CASSLVRAGELFF. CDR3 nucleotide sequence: TGTGCCAGCAGCTTAGTACGTGCCGGGGAGCTGTTTTTT.

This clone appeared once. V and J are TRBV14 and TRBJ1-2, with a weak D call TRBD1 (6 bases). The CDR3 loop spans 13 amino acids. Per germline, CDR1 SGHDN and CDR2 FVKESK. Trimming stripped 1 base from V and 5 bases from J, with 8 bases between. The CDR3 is CASSQAGTYGYTF. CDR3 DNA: TGTGCCAGCAGCCAAGCGGGGACATATGGCTACACCTTC.

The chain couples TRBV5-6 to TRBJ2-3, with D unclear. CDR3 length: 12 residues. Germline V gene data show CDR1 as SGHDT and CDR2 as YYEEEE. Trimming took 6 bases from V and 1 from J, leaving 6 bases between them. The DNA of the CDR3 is TGTGCCAGCACTACCGGCACAGATACGCAGTATTTT. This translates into CASTTGTDTQYF.

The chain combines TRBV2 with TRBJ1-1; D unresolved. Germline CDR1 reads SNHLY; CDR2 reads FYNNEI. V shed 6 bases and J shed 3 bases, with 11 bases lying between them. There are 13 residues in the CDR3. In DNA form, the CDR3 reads TGTGCCAGCAGGAACGCACGGGACACTGAAGCTTTCTTT. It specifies CASRNARDTEAFF.

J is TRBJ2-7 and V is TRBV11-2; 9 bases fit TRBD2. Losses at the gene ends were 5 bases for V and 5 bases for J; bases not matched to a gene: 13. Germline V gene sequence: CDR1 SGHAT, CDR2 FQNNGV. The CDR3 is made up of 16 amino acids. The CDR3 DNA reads TGTGCCAGCAGCCTCCTTTTTAGCGGGAGTATACACGAGCAGTACTTC. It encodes CASSLLFSGSIHEQYF. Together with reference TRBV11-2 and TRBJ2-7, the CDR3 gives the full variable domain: EAGVAQSPRYKIIEKRQSVAFWCNPISGHATLYWYQQILGQGPKLLIQFQNNGVVDDSQLPKDRFSAERLKGVDSTLKIQPAKLEDSAVYLCASSLLFSGSIHEQYFGPGTRLTVT.

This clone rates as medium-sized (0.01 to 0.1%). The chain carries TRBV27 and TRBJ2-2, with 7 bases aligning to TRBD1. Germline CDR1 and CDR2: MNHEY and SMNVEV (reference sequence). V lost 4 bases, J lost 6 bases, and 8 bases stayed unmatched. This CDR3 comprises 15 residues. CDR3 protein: CASSYGQARSGELFF. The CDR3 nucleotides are TGTGCCAGCAGTTATGGACAGGCGAGGTCCGGGGAGCTGTTTTTT.

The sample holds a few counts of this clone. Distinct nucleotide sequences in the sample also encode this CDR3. The CDR3 spells CASTLGGNTEAFF. Here the CDR3 DNA reads TGCGCCAGCACTTTGGGGGGTAACACTGAAGCTTTCTTT. The V gene is TRBV5-1, the J gene TRBJ1-1; tentative D call: TRBD1 (5 bases). The CDR3 has 13 amino acids. The V end lost 6 bases, the J end lost 2 bases, and 11 bases lay between the germline ends. Per the germline V gene, CDR1 is SGHRS and CDR2 is YFSETQ.

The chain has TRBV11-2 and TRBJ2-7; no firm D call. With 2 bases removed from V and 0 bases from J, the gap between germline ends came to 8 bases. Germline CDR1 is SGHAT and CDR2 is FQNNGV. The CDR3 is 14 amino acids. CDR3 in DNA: TGTGCCAGCAGCTTATCCGTGGGCTCCTACGAGCAGTACTTC. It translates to CASSLSVGSYEQYF. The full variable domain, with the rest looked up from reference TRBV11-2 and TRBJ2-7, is EAGVAQSPRYKIIEKRQSVAFWCNPISGHATLYWYQQILGQGPKLLIQFQNNGVVDDSQLPKDRFSAERLKGVDSTLKIQPAKLEDSAVYLCASSLSVGSYEQYFGPGTRLTVT.

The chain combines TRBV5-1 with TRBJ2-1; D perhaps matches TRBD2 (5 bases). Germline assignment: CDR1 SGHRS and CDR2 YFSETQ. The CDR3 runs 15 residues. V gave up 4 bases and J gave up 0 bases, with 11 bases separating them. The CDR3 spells CASSPWAGSYNEQFF. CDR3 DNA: TGCGCCAGCAGCCCTTGGGCGGGCTCCTACAATGAGCAGTTCTTC.

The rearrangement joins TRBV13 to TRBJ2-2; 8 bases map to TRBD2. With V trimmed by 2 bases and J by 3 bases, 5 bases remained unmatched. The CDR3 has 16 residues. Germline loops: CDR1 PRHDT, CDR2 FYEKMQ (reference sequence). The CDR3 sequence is CASSLRSAGDTGELFF. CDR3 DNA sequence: TGTGCCAGCAGCTTAAGGTCAGCGGGGGACACCGGGGAGCTGTTTTTT.

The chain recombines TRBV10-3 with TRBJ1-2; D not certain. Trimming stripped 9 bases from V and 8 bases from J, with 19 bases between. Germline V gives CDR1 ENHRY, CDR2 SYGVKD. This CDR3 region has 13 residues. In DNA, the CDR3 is TGTGCCATACAGCAGCAACTCCTGCCGGGCTACACCTTC. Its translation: CAIQQQLLPGYTF.

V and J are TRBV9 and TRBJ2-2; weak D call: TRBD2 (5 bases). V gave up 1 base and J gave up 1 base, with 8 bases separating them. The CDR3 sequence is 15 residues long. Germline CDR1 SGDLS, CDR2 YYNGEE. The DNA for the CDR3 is TGTGCCAGCAGCGTAACCGGACTGAACACCGGGGAGCTGTTTTTT. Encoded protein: CASSVTGLNTGELFF.

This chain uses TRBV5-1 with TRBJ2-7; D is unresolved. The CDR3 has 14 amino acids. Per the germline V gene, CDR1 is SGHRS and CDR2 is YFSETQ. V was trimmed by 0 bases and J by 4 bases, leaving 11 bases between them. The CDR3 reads CASSLEGRPYEQYF. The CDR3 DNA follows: TGCGCCAGCAGCTTGGAAGGCCGGCCTTACGAGCAGTACTTC.

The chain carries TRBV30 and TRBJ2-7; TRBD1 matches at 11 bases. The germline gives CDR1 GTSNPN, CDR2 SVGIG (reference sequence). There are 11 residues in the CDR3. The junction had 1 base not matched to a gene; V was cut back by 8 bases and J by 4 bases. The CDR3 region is CAGDRGYEQYF. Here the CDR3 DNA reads TGTGCCGGGGACAGGGGGTACGAGCAGTACTTC.